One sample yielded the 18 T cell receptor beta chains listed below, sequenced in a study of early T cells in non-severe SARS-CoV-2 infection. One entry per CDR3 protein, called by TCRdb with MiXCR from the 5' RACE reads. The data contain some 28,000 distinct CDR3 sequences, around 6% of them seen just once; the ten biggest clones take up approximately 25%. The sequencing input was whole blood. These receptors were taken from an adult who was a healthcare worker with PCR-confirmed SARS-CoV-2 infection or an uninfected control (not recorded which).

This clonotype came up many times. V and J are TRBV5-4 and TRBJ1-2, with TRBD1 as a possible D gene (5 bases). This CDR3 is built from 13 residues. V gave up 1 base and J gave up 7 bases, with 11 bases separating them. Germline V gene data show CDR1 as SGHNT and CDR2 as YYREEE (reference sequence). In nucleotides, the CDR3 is TGTGCCAGCAGCTTGTCAGGGATGGTTGGCTACACCTTC. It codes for CASSLSGMVGYTF.

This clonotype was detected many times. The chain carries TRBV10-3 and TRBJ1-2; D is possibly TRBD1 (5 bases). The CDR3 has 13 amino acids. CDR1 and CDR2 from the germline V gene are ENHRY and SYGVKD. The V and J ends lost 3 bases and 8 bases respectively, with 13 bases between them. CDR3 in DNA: TGTGCCATCAGTGAAGGGCAGGGCAGAGGCTACACCTTC. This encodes CAISEGQGRGYTF.

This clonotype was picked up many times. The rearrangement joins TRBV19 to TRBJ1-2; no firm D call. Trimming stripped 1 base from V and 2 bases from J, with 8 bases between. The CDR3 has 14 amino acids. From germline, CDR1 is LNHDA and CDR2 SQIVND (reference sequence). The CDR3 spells CASSIGTGNYGYTF. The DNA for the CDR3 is TGTGCCAGTAGTATAGGGACGGGAAACTATGGCTACACCTTC.

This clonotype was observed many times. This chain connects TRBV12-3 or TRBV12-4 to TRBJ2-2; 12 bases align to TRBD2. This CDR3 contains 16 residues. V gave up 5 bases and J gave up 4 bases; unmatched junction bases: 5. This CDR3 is CASSLRLAGVTGELFF. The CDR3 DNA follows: TGTGCCAGCAGTCTAAGACTAGCGGGAGTCACCGGGGAGCTGTTTTTT.

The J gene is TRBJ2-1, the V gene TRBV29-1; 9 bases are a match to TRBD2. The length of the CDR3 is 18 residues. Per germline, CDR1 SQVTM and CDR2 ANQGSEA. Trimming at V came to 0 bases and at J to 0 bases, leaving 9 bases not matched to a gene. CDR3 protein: CSVEDSLAGIFSYNEQFF. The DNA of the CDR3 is TGCAGCGTTGAAGATTCCCTAGCGGGGATTTTCTCCTACAATGAGCAGTTCTTC.

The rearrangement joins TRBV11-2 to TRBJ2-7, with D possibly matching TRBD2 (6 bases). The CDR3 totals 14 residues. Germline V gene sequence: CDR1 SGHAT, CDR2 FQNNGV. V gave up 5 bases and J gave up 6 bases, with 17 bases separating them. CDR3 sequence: CASSVDPTSREQYF. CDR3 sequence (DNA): TGTGCCAGCAGCGTCGACCCGACTAGTCGCGAGCAGTACTTC.

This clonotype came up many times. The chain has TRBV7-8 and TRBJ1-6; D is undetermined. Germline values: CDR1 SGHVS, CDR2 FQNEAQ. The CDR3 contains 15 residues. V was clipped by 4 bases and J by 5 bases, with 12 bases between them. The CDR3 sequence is CASSSLARNNSPLHF. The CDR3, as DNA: TGTGCCAGCAGCTCTCTCGCCAGAAATAATTCACCCCTCCACTTT.

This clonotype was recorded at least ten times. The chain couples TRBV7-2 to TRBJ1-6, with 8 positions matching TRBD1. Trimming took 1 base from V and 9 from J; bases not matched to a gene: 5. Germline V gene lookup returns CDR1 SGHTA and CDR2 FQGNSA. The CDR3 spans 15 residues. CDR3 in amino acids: CASSLGTGLVSPLHF. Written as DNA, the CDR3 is TGTGCCAGCAGCTTAGGGACAGGGTTGGTTTCACCCCTCCACTTT.

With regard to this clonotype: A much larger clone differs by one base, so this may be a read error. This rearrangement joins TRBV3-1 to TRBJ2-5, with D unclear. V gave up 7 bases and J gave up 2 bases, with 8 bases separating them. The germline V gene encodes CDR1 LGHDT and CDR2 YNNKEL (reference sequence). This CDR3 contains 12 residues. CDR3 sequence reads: CASNLEQETQYF. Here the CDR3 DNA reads TGTGCCAGCAACCTAGAACAAGAGACCCAGTACTTC.

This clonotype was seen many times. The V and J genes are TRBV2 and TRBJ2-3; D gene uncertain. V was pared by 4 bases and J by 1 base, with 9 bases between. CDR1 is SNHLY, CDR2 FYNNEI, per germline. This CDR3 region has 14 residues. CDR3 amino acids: CASSASARTDTQYF. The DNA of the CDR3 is TGTGCCAGCAGTGCGAGCGCTCGCACAGATACGCAGTATTTT.

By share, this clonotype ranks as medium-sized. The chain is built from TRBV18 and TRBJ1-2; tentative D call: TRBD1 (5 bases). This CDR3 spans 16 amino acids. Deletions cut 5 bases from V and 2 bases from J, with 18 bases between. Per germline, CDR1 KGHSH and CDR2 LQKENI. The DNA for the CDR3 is TGTGCCAGCTCAAGCCCCTACCTGCAGGGCAACTATGGCTACACCTTC. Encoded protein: CASSSPYLQGNYGYTF.

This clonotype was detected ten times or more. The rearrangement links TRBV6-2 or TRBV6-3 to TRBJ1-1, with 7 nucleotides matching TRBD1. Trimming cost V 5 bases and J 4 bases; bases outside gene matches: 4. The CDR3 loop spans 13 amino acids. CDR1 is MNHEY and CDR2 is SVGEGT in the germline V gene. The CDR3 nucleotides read TGTGCCAGCAGTCTACAGGGGATCACTGAAGCTTTCTTT. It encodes CASSLQGITEAFF.

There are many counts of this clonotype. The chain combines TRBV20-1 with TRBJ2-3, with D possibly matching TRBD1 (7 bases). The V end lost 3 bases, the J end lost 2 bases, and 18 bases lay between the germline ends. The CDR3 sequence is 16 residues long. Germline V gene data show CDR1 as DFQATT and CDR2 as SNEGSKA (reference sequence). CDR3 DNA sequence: TGCAGTGCTAGGGCTGCTCGCGGGACAGCCACAGATACGCAGTATTTT. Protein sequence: CSARAARGTATDTQYF.

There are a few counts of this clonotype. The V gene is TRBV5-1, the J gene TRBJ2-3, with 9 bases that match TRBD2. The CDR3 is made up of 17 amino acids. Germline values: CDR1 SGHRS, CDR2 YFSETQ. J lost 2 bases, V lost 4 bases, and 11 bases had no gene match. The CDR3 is CASSPQATSGNTDTQYF. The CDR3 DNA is TGCGCCAGCAGCCCCCAAGCGACTAGCGGAAACACAGATACGCAGTATTTT. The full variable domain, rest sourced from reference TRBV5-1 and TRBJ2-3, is KAGVTQTPRYLIKTRGQQVTLSCSPISGHRSVSWYQQTPGQGLQFLFEYFSETQRNKGNFPGRFSGRQFSNSRSEMNVSTLELGDSALYLCASSPQATSGNTDTQYFGPGTRLTVL.

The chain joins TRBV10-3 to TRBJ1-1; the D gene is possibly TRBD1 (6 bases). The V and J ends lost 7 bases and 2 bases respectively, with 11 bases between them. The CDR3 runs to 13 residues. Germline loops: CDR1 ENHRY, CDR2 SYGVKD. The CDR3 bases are TGTGCCATCAACTTGGACAGAAACACTGAAGCTTTCTTT. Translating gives CAINLDRNTEAFF.

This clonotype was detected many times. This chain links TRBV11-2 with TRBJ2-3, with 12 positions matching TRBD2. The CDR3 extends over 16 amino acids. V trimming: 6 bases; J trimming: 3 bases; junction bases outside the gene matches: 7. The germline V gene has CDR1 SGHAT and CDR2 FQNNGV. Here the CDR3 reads CASRQRTSGVTDTQYF. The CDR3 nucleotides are TGTGCCAGCAGACAACGGACTAGCGGGGTTACAGATACGCAGTATTTT. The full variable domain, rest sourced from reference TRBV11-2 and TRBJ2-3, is EAGVAQSPRYKIIEKRQSVAFWCNPISGHATLYWYQQILGQGPKLLIQFQNNGVVDDSQLPKDRFSAERLKGVDSTLKIQPAKLEDSAVYLCASRQRTSGVTDTQYFGPGTRLTVL.

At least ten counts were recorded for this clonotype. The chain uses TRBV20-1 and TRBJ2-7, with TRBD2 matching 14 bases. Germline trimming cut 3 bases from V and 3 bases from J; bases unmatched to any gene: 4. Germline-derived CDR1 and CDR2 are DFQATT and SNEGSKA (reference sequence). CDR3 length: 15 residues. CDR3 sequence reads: CSASGGLAGVYEQYF. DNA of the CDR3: TGCAGTGCTAGCGGGGGACTAGCGGGAGTCTACGAGCAGTACTTC.

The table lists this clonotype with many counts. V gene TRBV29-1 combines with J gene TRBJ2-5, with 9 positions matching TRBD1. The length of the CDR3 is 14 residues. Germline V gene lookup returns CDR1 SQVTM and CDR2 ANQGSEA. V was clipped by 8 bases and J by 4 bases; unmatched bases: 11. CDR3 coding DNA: TGCAGCATACGACGACAGGGGGTAGGAGAGACCCAGTACTTC. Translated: CSIRRQGVGETQYF.